This TCR beta chain was recovered during a study of T cells in Graves' hyperthyroidism and ophthalmopathy. Study-level information: Initial diagnosis, before any treatment, was when peripheral blood was collected.

This CDR3 region has 15 residues. The germline gives CDR1 GTSNPN, CDR2 SVGIG (reference sequence). V lost 0 bases to trimming and J lost 5 bases; unmatched junction nucleotides: 6. This clonotype was observed many times. Its antigen is not known. Findings and caveats of the study: The model's output predicted ophthalmopathy at a median of approximately 6.5 months prior to onset.

Clinical symptoms, serum thyroxine and TRAb, thyroid ultrasound and orbital computed tomography were used for the diagnoses. Using RNA transcripts as the source, TCR beta CDR3 regions were amplified. The HTBI primer set drove a first-round RT-PCR of the TCR CDR3. TCRdb passed the multiplex PCR reads through MiXCR, listing each CDR3 protein once. This sample yields fewer than 400,000 distinct CDR3 sequences, of which over 15% are seen a single time; roughly 33% belongs to the top ten. Material for sequencing was blood. This chain connects TRBV30 to TRBJ2-2; 7 bases map to TRBD2. The source of this sequence is a young man with Graves' hyperthyroidism. CDR3 in DNA: TGTGCCTGGAGTGTACAGCGGGACCGGACCGGGGAGCTGTTTTTT. Translation gives CAWSVQRDRTGELFF.